This TCR beta chain was identified during a study of OX40 agonist ivuxolimab in advanced cancers. Study background: Hepatocellular carcinoma, melanoma, renal cell or head and neck cancer affected the dose-escalation patients. From roughly 20 to 85 years was the age range, with a mean of around 56 years, and nearly 85% were male.

Trimming stripped 7 bases from V and 2 bases from J, with 14 bases between. Germline V gene data show CDR1 as MDHEN and CDR2 as SYDVKM. The CDR3 is made up of 14 amino acids. Blood was sampled at baseline, cycle 4 day 1, and cycle 7 day 1. Concerning this clone itself: What it binds is not known.

Assay used: immunoSEQ multiplex PCR; TCRdb lists only in-frame clones, some missing. The sample lists some 55,000 clones, 80% seen once, with roughly 4% in the top ten. General study results and limits: CD4+ and CD8+ T cells in blood underwent clonal expansion by week 6 at 0.1 to 3.0 mg/kg.

This TCR was sampled from an adult with an advanced solid tumor such as melanoma, head and neck, liver or kidney cancer. Sequencing was performed on CD4+ or CD8+ T cells sorted from blood, taken in a trial of the OX40 agonist ivuxolimab. The chain links TRBV28 to TRBJ2-5, with D possibly matching TRBD2 (5 bases). CDR3 in amino acids: CASTGSVTQETQYF. CDR3 sequence (DNA): TGTGCCAGCACGGGAAGTGTAACTCAAGAGACCCAGTACTTC.